This T cell receptor (beta chain) appears in the sequencing data of a study of T-cell reconstitution after alpha-beta-depleted transplantation in children. This clonotype was seen more than once but under ten times. For TCRbeta, the library was prepared with unique molecular identifiers. TCRdb used MiXCR to reprocess the PCR reads, holding one entry per CDR3 protein. The sample holds about 540,000 distinct CDR3 sequences, around 16% seen once. Germline loops: CDR1 MGHRA, CDR2 YSYEKL. V lost 2 bases to trimming and J lost 4 bases; unmatched junction nucleotides: 10. This CDR3 is built from 17 residues.

The sequenced sample was PBMCs from the stem cell graft donor, obtained from the stem cell graft. The V and J genes are TRBV4-1 and TRBJ2-1, with 8 nucleotides matching TRBD2. The receptor was derived from a human donor who donated a stem cell graft to a child with acute lymphoblastic leukemia. The CDR3 is CASSQILGTRKYNEQFF. The CDR3 DNA sequence: TGCGCCAGCAGCCAAATCCTAGGGACTAGGAAATACAATGAGCAGTTCTTC.